Described below is a single T cell receptor beta chain sequence and its context. No antigen is known for it. The sample belongs to a study of T cell responses to AZD1222 COVID-19 vaccine. Notes on the study in general: Breadth and depth of Spike-specific TCRs rose after two AZD1222 doses.

Trimming removed 6 bases from V and 0 bases from J, with 23 bases in between. The length of the CDR3 is 18 residues. The germline V gene has CDR1 MDHEN and CDR2 SYDVKM. The assay was immunoSEQ multiplex PCR, and TCRdb's table has in-frame clones only and misses some. The data show roughly 150,000 clones, with under 95% seen just once and roughly 5% held by the top ten. The sample was peripheral blood, taken on day 0 of AZD1222 vaccination. The chain couples TRBV28 to TRBJ1-1, with a weak D call TRBD1 (6 bases). The clonotype comes from an adult in good health. The CDR3 region has the DNA TGTGCCAGCAGCCAGAAGGGACATATGCATATTGTGAACACTGAAGCTTTCTTT. It specifies CASSQKGHMHIVNTEAFF.